This T cell receptor (beta chain) was identified in a study of regulatory T cells in long-lasting Graves disease. As for the study in general: Patients with persistent Graves' disease had over 5 years of antithyroid drugs and persistent TSH receptor antibodies. General study points: It was in persistent disease that TRBV28, TRBJ1-2 and TRBJ2-5 were favored. Relative to newly diagnosed Graves' patients, persistent ones had lower TCR diversity.

This clonotype has ten or more counts. No antigen is known for it. Construction of TCR beta libraries relied on iRepertoire HTBI primers and on Arm-PCR targeting CDR3 regions. TCRdb itself ran the multiplex PCR reads through MiXCR, one entry per CDR3 protein. Of hundreds of thousands of distinct CDR3 sequences in the sample, roughly 30% were seen once. Stated time point: persistent/refractory GD, antithyroid drugs over 5 years with positive TRAb. The TCR library was made from RNA extracted from PBMCs. Xi'an, China, was home to the endocrinology department that provided patients. V was trimmed by 3 bases and J by 5 bases, leaving 16 bases between them. The CDR3 is made up of 15 amino acids. From germline, CDR1 is DFQATT and CDR2 SNEGSKA (reference sequence).

The origin of this receptor is a female donor with Graves disease. Specimen: peripheral blood mononuclear cells (PBMCs), collected when the disease was refractory, from a patient treated with antithyroid drugs. The V call is TRBV20-1, the J call TRBJ1-4, with D perhaps TRBD1 (6 bases). The DNA for the CDR3 is TGCAGTGCTAGTGGGGGGGGCAGGGTCAATGAAAAACTGTTTTTT. Translated, it gives CSASGGGRVNEKLFF.